The clone carrying this T cell receptor (beta chain) came up many times. The antigen remains unidentified. It was with a sample-barcoded 5' primer and a J-beta primer mix that a second PCR of about 6 to 11 cycles was run. MiXCR was run by TCRdb on the 5' RACE reads, yielding one entry per CDR3 protein. The repertoire holds around 820,000 distinct CDR3 sequences, with about 25% as singletons. V was cut by 3 bases and J by 6 bases, with 12 bases left in between. Germline CDR1 MGHRA, CDR2 YSYEKL. This CDR3 comprises 15 residues. The data were taken from a study of blood T cells in healthy people across ages. Study-level results: Long-lived donors had more naive CD4+ cells and higher diversity than aged donors.

Healthy Caucasian individuals from Russia aged roughly 6 to 100 were enrolled as donors. These same records also appear under a second study, on T cells of mothers and their children.

This TCR was sampled from a boy younger than 18 in good health. J is TRBJ1-6 and V is TRBV4-1, with D perhaps matching TRBD1 (6 bases). Sequences were obtained from blood. The DNA for the CDR3 is TGCGCCAGCAGCCATAGGACAGAAGTTAATTCACCCCTCCACTTT. This translates into CASSHRTEVNSPLHF.